This T cell receptor (beta chain) is drawn from a study of cytomegalovirus exposure and HLA in healthy donors. Overall study findings and caveats: Most TCR sequences proved rare, with some public TCRs found in many donors.

CDR1 and CDR2 (germline): LNHNV, YYDKDF (reference sequence). V lost 0 bases, J lost 2 bases, and 13 bases stayed unmatched. The length of the CDR3 is 18 residues. PCR employed 60 Vbeta and 13 Jbeta primers. Libraries were prepared by immunoSEQ multiplex PCR; TCRdb keeps only in-frame clonotypes and omits some of them. The table records roughly 120,000 clones, roughly 71% of them present only once. For this clone: Its specificity is unknown.

What was sequenced was PBMCs. The source of this sequence is a woman aged 45-59 years in good health and CMV-seropositive. This chain joins TRBV15 and TRBJ2-7; 7 bases are a match to TRBD1. For the CDR3, the DNA is TGTGCCACCAGCAGAGAACTCGGACAGGCGCCGAAAACCTACGAGCAGTACTTC. It encodes CATSRELGQAPKTYEQYF.